Presented here are 18 T cell receptor beta chains from one specimen sequenced in a study of blood T cell repertoires in COVID-19. The table came from immunoSEQ multiplex PCR; TCRdb's copy has only in-frame clones and leaves some out. The table has 85,000 to 130,000 clones, over 55% seen once. Sequences were obtained from peripheral blood. The receptors derive from a human donor with acute or convalescent COVID-19. The donor label of this sample is uncertain.

The rearrangement uses TRBV28 and TRBJ1-1; 8 nucleotides agree with TRBD1. J lost 8 bases, V lost 6 bases, and 5 bases had no gene match. The germline CDR1 and CDR2 sequences are MDHEN and SYDVKM. CDR3 length: 12 residues. The CDR3 spells CASSSRTGEAFF. As DNA, the CDR3 is TGTGCCAGCAGCTCCCGGACAGGGGAAGCTTTCTTT. Based on the CDR3 plus reference TRBV28 and TRBJ1-1, the full variable domain is DVKVTQSSRYLVKRTGEKVFLECVQDMDHENMFWYRQDPGLGLRLIYFSYDVKMKEKGDIPEGYSVSREKKERFSLILESASTNQTSMYLCASSSRTGEAFFGQGTRLTVV.

CDR3 in DNA: TGTGCCACCAGTGATTATGGGACAGGGGCTCAAGAGACCCAGTACTTC. The encoded protein is CATSDYGTGAQETQYF. The chain uses TRBV24-1 and TRBJ2-5; 10 bases map to TRBD1. The CDR3 contains 16 residues. V lost 2 bases, J lost 2 bases, and 4 bases stayed unmatched. Germline values: CDR1 KGHDR, CDR2 SFDVKD.

The V call is TRBV7-2, the J call TRBJ2-5, with D perhaps TRBD1 (5 bases). V was clipped by 1 base and J by 4 bases, with 13 bases between them. Germline assignment: CDR1 SGHTA and CDR2 FQGNSA. The CDR3 contains 15 residues. Written as DNA, the CDR3 is TGTGCCAGCAGCTTAGGTCTAGGGGTTGGAGAGACCCAGTACTTC. Translating gives CASSLGLGVGETQYF.

The J gene is TRBJ1-3, the V gene TRBV19; D is perhaps TRBD1 (6 bases). V lost 9 bases to trimming and J lost 0 bases, with 12 bases between them. CDR3 length: 14 residues. The germline V gene has CDR1 LNHDA and CDR2 SQIVND (reference sequence). The CDR3: CASGGQISGNTIYF. CDR3 DNA: TGTGCCAGCGGTGGACAGATCTCTGGAAACACCATATATTTT.

This clone showed up many times. The gene calls are TRBV2 and TRBJ1-2; D unclear. Trimming removed 6 bases at V and 1 base at J, with 6 bases between. This CDR3 has 12 residues. The germline CDR1 and CDR2 sequences are SNHLY and FYNNEI. The CDR3 reads CASSESNYGYTF. CDR3 in DNA: TGTGCCAGCAGCGAGAGTAACTATGGCTACACCTTC.

Only a few counts were recorded for this clone. As DNA, the CDR3 is TGCGCCAGCAGCTTGTGGCCTAACACCGGGGAGCTGTTTTTT. Protein product: CASSLWPNTGELFF. V gene TRBV5-1 combines with J gene TRBJ2-2; no definite D call. This CDR3 spans 14 amino acids. V shed 1 base and J shed 2 bases, with 6 bases lying between them. In germline, CDR1 is SGHRS, CDR2 YFSETQ.

V usage is TRBV9 and J usage is TRBJ1-6; D not certain. CDR1 and CDR2 (germline): SGDLS, YYNGEE. V lost 4 bases and J 3 bases, leaving 11 bases between the germline ends. The CDR3 is made up of 15 amino acids. The CDR3 loop is CASSIGDFYNSPLHF. The CDR3 DNA follows: TGTGCCAGCAGCATCGGGGATTTCTATAATTCACCCCTCCACTTT.

This clone showed up many times. The chain uses TRBV10-3 and TRBJ1-3, with 7 bases fitting TRBD1. Germline CDR1 reads ENHRY; CDR2 reads SYGVKD. CDR3 length: 16 amino acids. V gave up 2 bases and J gave up 3 bases; unmatched junction bases: 7. The CDR3 coding sequence is TGTGCCATCAGTGAGGGGACAGCCTCTTTTGGAAACACCATATATTTT. It translates to CAISEGTASFGNTIYF.

The chain uses TRBV29-1 and TRBJ1-3; D call uncertain. The germline V gene has CDR1 SQVTM and CDR2 ANQGSEA. CDR3 length: 14 residues. V was shortened by 3 bases and J by 1 base, with 10 bases between the two germline ends. CDR3 nucleotide sequence: TGCAGCGTTGAGGGCTCAGGTTCTGGAAACACCATATATTTT. This codes for CSVEGSGSGNTIYF.

The CDR3 DNA sequence: TGCGCCAGCAGCCTGGGACAGAGAGGCAATCAGCCCCAGCATTTT. It yields the protein CASSLGQRGNQPQHF. V is TRBV4-1 and J is TRBJ1-5, with 7 nucleotides matching TRBD1. This CDR3 has 15 amino acids. V trimming: 4 bases; J trimming: 2 bases; junction bases outside the gene matches: 5. The V gene's germline CDR1 is MGHRA and CDR2 YSYEKL.

This rearrangement joins TRBV7-2 to TRBJ2-1; 15 nucleotides align to TRBD2. V trimming: 2 bases; J trimming: 5 bases; junction bases outside the gene matches: 4. The germline V gene encodes CDR1 SGHTA and CDR2 FQGNSA. The CDR3 is made up of 17 amino acids. The DNA for the CDR3 is TGTGCCAGCAGCTTACAGGGACTAGCGGGGGGAAACAATGAGCAGTTCTTC. Translation: CASSLQGLAGGNNEQFF. The complete variable domain, with remaining parts taken from reference TRBV7-2 and TRBJ2-1, reads GAGVSQSPSNKVTEKGKDVELRCDPISGHTALYWYRQSLGQGLEFLIYFQGNSAPDKSGLPSDRFSAERTGGSVSTLTIQRTQQEDSAVYLCASSLQGLAGGNNEQFFGPGTRLTVL.

The rearrangement joins TRBV5-1 to TRBJ1-1, with D possibly being TRBD1 (6 bases). This CDR3 comprises 13 residues. Germline CDR1 and CDR2: SGHRS and YFSETQ. Trimming took 4 bases from V and 6 from J, leaving 13 bases between them. In DNA, the CDR3 is TGCGCCAGCAGCCCAGGGACACGCTCTGAAGCTTTCTTT. Its protein is CASSPGTRSEAFF.

The chain couples TRBV3-1 (or the pseudogene TRBV3-2) to TRBJ1-5; 8 bases are a match to TRBD1. CDR3 size: 14 residues. The ends lost 5 bases at V and 2 bases at J; junction bases unmatched: 2. The germline gives CDR1 LGHDT, CDR2 YNNKEL (reference sequence). The CDR3 nucleotides read TGTGCCAGCAGCGCACAGGGGGGCAATCAGCCCCAGCATTTT. Translating it yields CASSAQGGNQPQHF.

The genes are TRBV3-1 (or the pseudogene TRBV3-2) and TRBJ2-1, with 10 positions matching TRBD2. The germline V gene has CDR1 LGHDT and CDR2 YNNKEL (reference sequence). The J segment lost 9 bases and the V segment lost 3 bases, leaving 8 bases of the junction unmatched. This CDR3 has 15 amino acids. This CDR3 is CASSQALVAGGEQFF. Here the CDR3 DNA reads TGTGCCAGCAGCCAGGCATTGGTAGCGGGGGGTGAGCAGTTCTTC.

The chain is built from TRBV5-1 and TRBJ2-2; a weak D match, TRBD1 (5 bases). Trimming took off 1 base at V and 1 base at J, with 8 bases between the two ends. The germline V gene has CDR1 SGHRS and CDR2 YFSETQ. This CDR3 contains 15 residues. In DNA form, the CDR3 reads TGCGCCAGCAGCTTGCTGGGGCAGAACACCGGGGAGCTGTTTTTT. Protein: CASSLLGQNTGELFF.

This sequence joins TRBV7-2 and TRBJ1-2, with D possibly matching TRBD1 (5 bases). This CDR3 region has 15 residues. V dropped 5 bases and J dropped 7 bases, with 20 bases sitting between them. The germline CDR1 and CDR2 sequences are SGHTA and FQGNSA. The CDR3 region is CASSPLAWGEVGYTF. CDR3 sequence (DNA): TGTGCCAGCAGCCCGCTAGCGTGGGGGGAAGTTGGCTACACCTTC. The full variable domain, with the rest looked up from reference TRBV7-2 and TRBJ1-2, is GAGVSQSPSNKVTEKGKDVELRCDPISGHTALYWYRQSLGQGLEFLIYFQGNSAPDKSGLPSDRFSAERTGGSVSTLTIQRTQQEDSAVYLCASSPLAWGEVGYTFGSGTRLTVV.

This clone was detected once. The V gene is TRBV4-1, the J gene TRBJ2-1; weak D call: TRBD2 (7 bases). Trimming cost V 1 base and J 4 bases, with 11 bases left between them. CDR3 length: 15 amino acids. Germline CDR1 MGHRA, CDR2 YSYEKL. Here the CDR3 DNA reads TGCGCCAGCAGCCAAGGAAGGGGGGGGTACAATGAGCAGTTCTTC. Translated, it gives CASSQGRGGYNEQFF.

The chain is built from TRBV28 and TRBJ1-5; 7 positions match TRBD1. Trimming cost V 8 bases and J 5 bases; bases outside gene matches: 6. The CDR3 consists of 13 residues. In germline, CDR1 is MDHEN, CDR2 SYDVKM. The CDR3 region is CASLDRRDQPQHF. The CDR3, as DNA: TGTGCCAGCTTGGACAGGCGGGATCAGCCCCAGCATTTT.